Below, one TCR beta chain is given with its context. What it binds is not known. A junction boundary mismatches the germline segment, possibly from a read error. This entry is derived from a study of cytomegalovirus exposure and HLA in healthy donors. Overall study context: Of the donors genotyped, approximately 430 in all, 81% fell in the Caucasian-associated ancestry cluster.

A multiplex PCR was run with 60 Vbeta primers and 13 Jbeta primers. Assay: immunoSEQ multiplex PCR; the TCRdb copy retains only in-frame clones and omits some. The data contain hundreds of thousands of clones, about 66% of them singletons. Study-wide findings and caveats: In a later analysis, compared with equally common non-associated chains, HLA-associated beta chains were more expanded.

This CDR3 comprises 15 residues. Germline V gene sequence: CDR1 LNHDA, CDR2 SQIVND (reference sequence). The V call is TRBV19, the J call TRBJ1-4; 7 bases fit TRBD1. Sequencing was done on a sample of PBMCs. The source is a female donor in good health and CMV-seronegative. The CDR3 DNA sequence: TGTGCCGGTAGTATAGTCGGGACAGTTAATGAAAAACTGTTTTTT. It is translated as CAGSIVGTVNEKLFF. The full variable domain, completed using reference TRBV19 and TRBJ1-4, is DGGITQSPKYLFRKEGQNVTLSCEQNLNHDAMYWYRQDPGQGLRLIYYSQIVNDFQKGDIAEGYSVSREKKESFPLTVTSAQKNPTAFYLCAGSIVGTVNEKLFFGSGTQLSVL.